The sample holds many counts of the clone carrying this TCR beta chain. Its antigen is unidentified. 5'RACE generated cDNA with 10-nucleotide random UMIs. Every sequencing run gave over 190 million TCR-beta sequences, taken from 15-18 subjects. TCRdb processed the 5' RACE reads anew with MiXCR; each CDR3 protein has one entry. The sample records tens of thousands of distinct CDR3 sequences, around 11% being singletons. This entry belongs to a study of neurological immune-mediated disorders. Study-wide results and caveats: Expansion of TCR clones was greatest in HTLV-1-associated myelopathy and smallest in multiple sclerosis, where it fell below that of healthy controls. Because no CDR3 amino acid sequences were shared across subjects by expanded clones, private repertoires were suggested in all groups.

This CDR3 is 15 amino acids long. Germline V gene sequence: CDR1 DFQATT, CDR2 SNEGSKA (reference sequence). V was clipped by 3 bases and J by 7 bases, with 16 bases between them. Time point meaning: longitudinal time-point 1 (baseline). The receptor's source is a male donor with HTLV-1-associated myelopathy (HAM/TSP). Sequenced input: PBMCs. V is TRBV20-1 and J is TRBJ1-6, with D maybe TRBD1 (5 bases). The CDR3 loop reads CSARRAGRENSPLHF. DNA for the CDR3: TGCAGTGCTAGGAGGGCAGGGAGGGAAAATTCACCCCTCCACTTT.